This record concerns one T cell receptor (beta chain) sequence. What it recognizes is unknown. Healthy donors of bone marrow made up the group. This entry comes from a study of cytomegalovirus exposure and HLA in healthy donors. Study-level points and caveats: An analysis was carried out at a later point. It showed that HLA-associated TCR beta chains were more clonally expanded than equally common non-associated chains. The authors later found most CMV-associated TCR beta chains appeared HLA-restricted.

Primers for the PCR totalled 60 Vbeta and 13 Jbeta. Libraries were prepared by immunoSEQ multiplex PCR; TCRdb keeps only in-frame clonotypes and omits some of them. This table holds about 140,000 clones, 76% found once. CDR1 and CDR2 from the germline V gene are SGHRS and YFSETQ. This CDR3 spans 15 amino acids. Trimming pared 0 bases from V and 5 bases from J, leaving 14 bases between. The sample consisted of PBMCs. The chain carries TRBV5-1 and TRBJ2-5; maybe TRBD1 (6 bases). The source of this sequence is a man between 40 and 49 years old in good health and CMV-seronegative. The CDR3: CASSLGQEIWETQYF. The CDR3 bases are TGCGCCAGCAGCTTGGGACAGGAGATTTGGGAGACCCAGTACTTC.